This T cell receptor beta chain was captured in a study of T cells after posttransplantation cyclophosphamide. The study's findings and limits: Recipient CMV seropositivity and CMV reactivation strongly tracked TRB clonality. Donor-recipient repertoire similarity was low at 1-2 months, rising over year one. Tissue-infiltrating T cells from skin or gut overlapped little with blood T cells.

Busulfan-fludarabine conditioning, marrow transplant, and cyclophosphamide on days +3 and +4 were administered. As for this clone: Its target is unknown.

The CDR3 is 13 residues long. V was trimmed by 2 bases and J by 10 bases, leaving 12 bases between them. Germline values: CDR1 SGHTA, CDR2 FQGNSA. Profiling relied on immunoSEQ multiplex PCR, and the TCRdb table lists in-frame clones only, not all of them. The sample has approximately 39,000 clones; roughly 73% are singletons. The clonotype comes from a female patient in her thirties or forties who received an allogeneic stem cell transplant from a related donor, was CMV-positive, and had no GVHD. Certain T cells may be donor cells from the graft. The rearrangement links TRBV7-2 to TRBJ1-5, with D perhaps TRBD1 (5 bases). This material consisted of CD4+ T cells sorted from blood, taken around 2,000 days after a stem cell transplant with posttransplant cyclophosphamide. The CDR3 nucleotides read TGTGCCAGCAGCTTATCTGGGGCCGGACCCCAGCATTTT. Translated, it gives CASSLSGAGPQHF.